These T cell receptor beta chains were read from a single sample in a study of shared clonotypes between healthy human individuals. The table came from immunoSEQ multiplex PCR; TCRdb's copy has only in-frame clones and leaves some out. In the table there are 2 million to 3 million clones, over 85% of which are singletons. Sequenced input: naive CD4+ T cells sorted from blood. The source is a man younger than 35 in good health. CDR3s include the opening cysteine and the closing phenylalanine or tryptophan. The D gene is left open where the match is weak. Clone size appears in some rows only: once, few, many, or a class for an expanded clone.

j_call: TRBJ2-7; clone_size: .; v_call: TRBV19; d_call: TRBD1; cdr3_nt: TGTGCCAGTAGTCCGGCGACAGGGAGCTACGAGCAGTACTTC; cdr3_aa: CASSPATGSYEQYF
j_call: TRBJ1-6; clone_size: .; v_call: TRBV7-3; d_call: .; cdr3_nt: TGTGCCAGCAGCTTAAATAACAACTATAATTCACCCCTCCACTTT; cdr3_aa: CASSLNNNYNSPLHF
j_call: TRBJ2-7; clone_size: .; v_call: TRBV6-6; d_call: .; cdr3_nt: TGTGCCAGCAGTTACGGTCAGGGCAGCGACGAGCAGTACTTC; cdr3_aa: CASSYGQGSDEQYF
j_call: TRBJ2-7; clone_size: .; v_call: TRBV5-1; d_call: TRBD2; cdr3_nt: TGCGCCAGCAGCCCGATAGCGGGGAGCGACGAGCAGTACTTC; cdr3_aa: CASSPIAGSDEQYF
j_call: TRBJ2-5; clone_size: once; v_call: TRBV2; d_call: .; cdr3_nt: TGTGCCAGCAGTGGAGGACAGAAAGAGACCCAGTACTTC; cdr3_aa: CASSGGQKETQYF
j_call: TRBJ2-7; clone_size: .; v_call: TRBV18; d_call: TRBD1; cdr3_nt: TGTGCCAGCTCACGGGACAGGTCTTTCTCCTACGAGCAGTACTTC; cdr3_aa: CASSRDRSFSYEQYF
j_call: TRBJ2-7; clone_size: .; v_call: TRBV28; d_call: TRBD1; cdr3_nt: TGTGCCAGCGTGGCATCGGGACAGGGTAGGTCCTACGAGCAGTACTTC; cdr3_aa: CASVASGQGRSYEQYF
j_call: TRBJ1-1; clone_size: .; v_call: TRBV7-9; d_call: .; cdr3_nt: TGTGCCACCAGCGTACAACAATCGAACACTGAAGCTTTCTTT; cdr3_aa: CATSVQQSNTEAFF
j_call: TRBJ2-3; clone_size: .; v_call: TRBV7-9; d_call: .; cdr3_nt: TGTGCCAGCAGCTTAGTGGGGGGAGAGGATACGCAGTATTTT; cdr3_aa: CASSLVGGEDTQYF
j_call: TRBJ2-3; clone_size: .; v_call: TRBV6-5; d_call: .; cdr3_nt: TGTGCCAGCAGTTCCCCAGCGGGAGATACGCAGTATTTT; cdr3_aa: CASSSPAGDTQYF
j_call: TRBJ2-6; clone_size: .; v_call: TRBV9; d_call: TRBD2; cdr3_nt: TGTGCCAGCAGCTCAAGGACTAGTGGGGCCAACGTCCTGACTTTC; cdr3_aa: CASSSRTSGANVLTF
j_call: TRBJ1-3; clone_size: .; v_call: TRBV2; d_call: .; cdr3_nt: TGTGCCAGCAGTGAAGCTTGGGAAGGAAACACCATATATTTT; cdr3_aa: CASSEAWEGNTIYF
j_call: TRBJ1-1; clone_size: .; v_call: TRBV28; d_call: .; cdr3_nt: TGTGCCAGCAGTTTAGCGGGATATAGCACTGAAGCTTTCTTT; cdr3_aa: CASSLAGYSTEAFF
j_call: TRBJ2-3; clone_size: .; v_call: TRBV19; d_call: TRBD1; cdr3_nt: TGTGCCAGTAGTACCCGGGACAGGGCCAACACAGATACGCAGTATTTT; cdr3_aa: CASSTRDRANTDTQYF
j_call: TRBJ2-7; clone_size: .; v_call: TRBV6-1; d_call: TRBD2; cdr3_nt: TGTGCCAGCAGTCTAGCGGGGGGGCTAAACGAGCAGTACTTC; cdr3_aa: CASSLAGGLNEQYF
j_call: TRBJ2-1; clone_size: .; v_call: TRBV7-2; d_call: TRBD2; cdr3_nt: TGTGCCAGCAGCAGCAAAGCGGGAGTTGCCTACAATGAGCAGTTCTTC; cdr3_aa: CASSSKAGVAYNEQFF
j_call: TRBJ2-3; clone_size: .; v_call: TRBV7-9; d_call: .; cdr3_nt: TGTGCCAGCAGCTTAGACGCTAGCACAGATACGCAGTATTTT; cdr3_aa: CASSLDASTDTQYF
j_call: TRBJ1-1; clone_size: .; v_call: TRBV6-5; d_call: .; cdr3_nt: TGTGCCTCTGAGGGGAACACTGAAGCTTTCTTT; cdr3_aa: CASEGNTEAFF
j_call: TRBJ2-7; clone_size: .; v_call: TRBV10-3; d_call: TRBD1; cdr3_nt: TGTGCCATCAGTGATAGACAGGGGAGCGAGCAGTACTTC; cdr3_aa: CAISDRQGSEQYF
j_call: TRBJ2-1; clone_size: .; v_call: TRBV6-5; d_call: .; cdr3_nt: TGTGCCAGCAGTTCCACGAACAATGAGCAGTTCTTC; cdr3_aa: CASSSTNNEQFF
j_call: TRBJ1-1; clone_size: few; v_call: TRBV5-1; d_call: .; cdr3_nt: TGCGCCAGCAGCCCCAACCTCCAGGGAAACACTGAAGCTTTCTTT; cdr3_aa: CASSPNLQGNTEAFF
j_call: TRBJ2-1; clone_size: once; v_call: TRBV2; d_call: .; cdr3_nt: TGTGCCAGCAGTGTCAGTCTAGCGAACTACAATGAGCAGTTCTTC; cdr3_aa: CASSVSLANYNEQFF
j_call: TRBJ2-1; clone_size: .; v_call: TRBV7-2; d_call: TRBD2; cdr3_nt: TGTGCCAGCAGCCTCGACGGGACTAGCGGCACTGAGCAGTTCTTC; cdr3_aa: CASSLDGTSGTEQFF
j_call: TRBJ2-7; clone_size: .; v_call: TRBV9; d_call: .; cdr3_nt: TGTGCCAGCAGCGTAGAAAGTGCTACCTACGAGCAGTACTTC; cdr3_aa: CASSVESATYEQYF
j_call: TRBJ1-3; clone_size: .; v_call: TRBV6-1; d_call: .; cdr3_nt: TGTGCCAGCGGGGCCTTCTCTGGAAACACCATATATTTT; cdr3_aa: CASGAFSGNTIYF
j_call: TRBJ2-7; clone_size: .; v_call: TRBV6-1; d_call: .; cdr3_nt: TGTGCCAGCAGTCTCCACCTCGGTCAGTACGAGCAGTACTTC; cdr3_aa: CASSLHLGQYEQYF
j_call: TRBJ2-2; clone_size: .; v_call: TRBV10-1; d_call: .; cdr3_nt: TGCGCCAGCAGTGTAGTGGCCGGGGAGCTGTTTTTT; cdr3_aa: CASSVVAGELFF
j_call: TRBJ2-1; clone_size: .; v_call: TRBV10-2; d_call: TRBD2; cdr3_nt: TGCGCCAGCAGTGAGTCGATGGGCCTAGCGGGGGTGCTCTCCTACAATGAGCAGTTCTTC; cdr3_aa: CASSESMGLAGVLSYNEQFF
j_call: TRBJ2-3; clone_size: .; v_call: TRBV5-1; d_call: TRBD2; cdr3_nt: TGCGCCAGCACCGAACGACTAGCGGGGGGCACAGATACGCAGTATTTT; cdr3_aa: CASTERLAGGTDTQYF
j_call: TRBJ1-5; clone_size: .; v_call: TRBV28; d_call: .; cdr3_nt: TGTGCCAGCAGTTCCCCCCCCTCCTATACTAGCAATCAGCCCCAGCATTTT; cdr3_aa: CASSSPPSYTSNQPQHF
j_call: TRBJ2-2; clone_size: .; v_call: TRBV25-1; d_call: TRBD1; cdr3_nt: TGTGCCAGCCTTTTGGACAGGGGAGGCACCGGGGAGCTGTTTTTT; cdr3_aa: CASLLDRGGTGELFF
j_call: TRBJ1-2; clone_size: .; v_call: TRBV19; d_call: .; cdr3_nt: TGTGCCAGTAGTATAGCGTCTCCCATCCCTAACTATGGCTACACCTTC; cdr3_aa: CASSIASPIPNYGYTF
j_call: TRBJ1-2; clone_size: .; v_call: TRBV19; d_call: .; cdr3_nt: TGTGCCAGTAGTATATCGGCAGGGATTGGCTTCTATGGCTACACCTTC; cdr3_aa: CASSISAGIGFYGYTF
j_call: TRBJ1-3; clone_size: .; v_call: TRBV6-1; d_call: TRBD1; cdr3_nt: TGTGCCAGCACCGGACAGGGACCCGTTATGAGCATATATTTT; cdr3_aa: CASTGQGPVMSIYF
j_call: TRBJ1-1; clone_size: .; v_call: TRBV5-4; d_call: .; cdr3_nt: TGTGCCAGCAGCTGGGACCGGGACACTGAAGCTTTCTTT; cdr3_aa: CASSWDRDTEAFF
j_call: TRBJ1-4; clone_size: once; v_call: TRBV18; d_call: .; cdr3_nt: TGTGCCAGCTCACCGACAGATTCAACTAATGAAAAACTGTTTTTT; cdr3_aa: CASSPTDSTNEKLFF
j_call: TRBJ1-6; clone_size: .; v_call: TRBV9; d_call: .; cdr3_nt: TGTGCCAGCAGCGTCTCCAGCTCCTATAATTCACCCCTCCACTTT; cdr3_aa: CASSVSSSYNSPLHF
j_call: TRBJ1-5; clone_size: few; v_call: TRBV10-3; d_call: .; cdr3_nt: TGTGCCATCAGTGCGTCGGGGACCCAGCCCCAGCATTTT; cdr3_aa: CAISASGTQPQHF
j_call: TRBJ2-2; clone_size: .; v_call: TRBV30; d_call: .; cdr3_nt: TGTGCCTGGACGGGCAGGGTGAACACCGGGGAGCTGTTTTTT; cdr3_aa: CAWTGRVNTGELFF
j_call: TRBJ2-7; clone_size: .; v_call: TRBV10-3; d_call: TRBD2; cdr3_nt: TGTGCCATCAGTGACCTAGCGGGCCTCTACGAGCAGTACTTC; cdr3_aa: CAISDLAGLYEQYF
j_call: TRBJ2-1; clone_size: .; v_call: TRBV5-4; d_call: TRBD2; cdr3_nt: TGTGCCAGCAGCCCCCGACTAGCGGTCAATGAGCAGTTCTTC; cdr3_aa: CASSPRLAVNEQFF
j_call: TRBJ1-1; clone_size: once; v_call: TRBV11-2; d_call: .; cdr3_nt: TGTGCCAGCAGCTTAAACAGAAATATGAACACTGAAGCTTTCTTT; cdr3_aa: CASSLNRNMNTEAFF
j_call: TRBJ2-1; clone_size: .; v_call: TRBV18; d_call: .; cdr3_nt: TGTGCCAGCTCACCACAGGGACCCTATGAGCAGTTCTTC; cdr3_aa: CASSPQGPYEQFF
j_call: TRBJ1-4; clone_size: few; v_call: TRBV30; d_call: .; cdr3_nt: TGTGCCTGGAGCGGCCTGGTGGCTAATGAAAAACTGTTTTTT; cdr3_aa: CAWSGLVANEKLFF
j_call: TRBJ2-7; clone_size: .; v_call: TRBV11-2; d_call: .; cdr3_nt: TGTGCCAGCAGCTCCTACTCCTACGAGCAGTACTTC; cdr3_aa: CASSSYSYEQYF
j_call: TRBJ2-5; clone_size: .; v_call: TRBV10-3; d_call: TRBD2; cdr3_nt: TGTGCCATCAGTTCCGGGACTAGCGGCGGGGAGACCCAGTACTTC; cdr3_aa: CAISSGTSGGETQYF
j_call: TRBJ2-7; clone_size: .; v_call: TRBV28; d_call: .; cdr3_nt: TGTGCCAGCAGTTTAGCGGGACCCAGGACCTACGAGCAGTACTTC; cdr3_aa: CASSLAGPRTYEQYF
j_call: TRBJ2-7; clone_size: .; v_call: TRBV6-1; d_call: TRBD2; cdr3_nt: TGTGCCAGCAGTGCCGCGGGAGGAAGGTACGAGCAGTACTTC; cdr3_aa: CASSAAGGRYEQYF
j_call: TRBJ2-2; clone_size: .; v_call: TRBV6-1; d_call: .; cdr3_nt: TGTGCCAGTATTAACGGGAACACCGGGGAGCTGTTTTTT; cdr3_aa: CASINGNTGELFF
j_call: TRBJ2-2; clone_size: few; v_call: TRBV19; d_call: .; cdr3_nt: TGTGCCAGTAGTTTTAACACCGGGGAGCTGTTTTTT; cdr3_aa: CASSFNTGELFF
j_call: TRBJ2-7; clone_size: .; v_call: TRBV27; d_call: .; cdr3_nt: TGTGCCACCCGAGAAGGGGGTCCCTACGAGCAGTACTTC; cdr3_aa: CATREGGPYEQYF
j_call: TRBJ1-5; clone_size: .; v_call: TRBV7-2; d_call: .; cdr3_nt: TGTGCCAGCAGCTTCGGAATTAAAAATCAGCCCCAGCATTTT; cdr3_aa: CASSFGIKNQPQHF
j_call: TRBJ2-3; clone_size: .; v_call: TRBV4-2; d_call: TRBD2; cdr3_nt: TGTGCCAGCAGTGCTTCAGGAGCGGGGGGGACTAGCACAGATACGCAGTATTTT; cdr3_aa: CASSASGAGGTSTDTQYF